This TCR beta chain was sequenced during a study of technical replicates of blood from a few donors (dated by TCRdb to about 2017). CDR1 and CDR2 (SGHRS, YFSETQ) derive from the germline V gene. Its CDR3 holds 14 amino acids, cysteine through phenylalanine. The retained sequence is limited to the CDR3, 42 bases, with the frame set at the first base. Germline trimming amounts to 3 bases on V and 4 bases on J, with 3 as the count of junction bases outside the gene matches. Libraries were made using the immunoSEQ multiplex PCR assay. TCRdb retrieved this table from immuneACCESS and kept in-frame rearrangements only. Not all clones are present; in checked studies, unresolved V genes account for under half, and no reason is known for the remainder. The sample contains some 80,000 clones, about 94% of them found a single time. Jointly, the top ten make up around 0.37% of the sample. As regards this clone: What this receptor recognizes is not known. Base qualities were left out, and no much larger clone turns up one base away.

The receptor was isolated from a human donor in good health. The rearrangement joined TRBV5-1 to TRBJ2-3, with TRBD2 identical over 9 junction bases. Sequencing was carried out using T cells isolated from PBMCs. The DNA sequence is TGCGCCAGCAGCTGGGGACTAGCCTCAGATACGCAGTATTTT. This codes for CASSWGLASDTQYF.